This TCR beta chain was obtained from a study of shared clonotypes between healthy human individuals. For the study at large: Used for every donor were three CD4 naive, three CD4 memory, two CD8 naive and one CD8 memory plate.

Splitting the CD4+ cells yielded a CD45RA+ naive subset and a CD45RA-negative memory subset. V dropped 5 bases and J dropped 4 bases, with 17 bases sitting between them. The CDR3 covers 15 residues. Per the germline V gene, CDR1 is SGHRS and CDR2 is YFSETQ. Study-wide results and caveats: Donor clonotype sharing was expected to depend on sequencing depth. Approximately 5.3% was the fraction of naive CD4 clonotypes found shared across a few donors.

Details on this clone: The antigen is undetermined.

Only in-frame clones appear in the TCRdb table, and some are missing; sequencing was by immunoSEQ multiplex PCR. The table shows 2,500,000 or so clones, with roughly 93% occurring only once. The sequenced material came from naive CD4+ T cells from PBMCs. Subset specified: CD45RA+ positively selected. The rearrangement joins TRBV5-1 to TRBJ2-3, with D possibly TRBD2 on 7 matching bases. The clonotype comes from a young man in good health. Some clones in this sample may be carry-over from other donors' samples. This chain's CDR3 is CASRSEGGRADTQYF. In DNA form, the CDR3 reads TGCGCCAGCAGAAGTGAGGGGGGGCGCGCAGATACGCAGTATTTT.